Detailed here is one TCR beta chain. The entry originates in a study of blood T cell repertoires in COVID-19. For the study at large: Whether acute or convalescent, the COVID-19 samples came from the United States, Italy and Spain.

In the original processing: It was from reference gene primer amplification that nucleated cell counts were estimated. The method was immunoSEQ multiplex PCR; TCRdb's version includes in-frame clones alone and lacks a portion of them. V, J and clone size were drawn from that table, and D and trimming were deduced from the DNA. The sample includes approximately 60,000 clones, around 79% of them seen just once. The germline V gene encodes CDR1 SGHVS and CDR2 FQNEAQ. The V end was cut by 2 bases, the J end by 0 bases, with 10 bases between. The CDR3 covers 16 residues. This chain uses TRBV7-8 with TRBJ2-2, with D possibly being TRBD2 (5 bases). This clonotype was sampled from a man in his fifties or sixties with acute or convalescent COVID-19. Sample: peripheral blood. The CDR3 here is CASSLRARANTGELFF. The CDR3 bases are TGTGCCAGCAGCTTAAGGGCGCGGGCGAACACCGGGGAGCTGTTTTTT.